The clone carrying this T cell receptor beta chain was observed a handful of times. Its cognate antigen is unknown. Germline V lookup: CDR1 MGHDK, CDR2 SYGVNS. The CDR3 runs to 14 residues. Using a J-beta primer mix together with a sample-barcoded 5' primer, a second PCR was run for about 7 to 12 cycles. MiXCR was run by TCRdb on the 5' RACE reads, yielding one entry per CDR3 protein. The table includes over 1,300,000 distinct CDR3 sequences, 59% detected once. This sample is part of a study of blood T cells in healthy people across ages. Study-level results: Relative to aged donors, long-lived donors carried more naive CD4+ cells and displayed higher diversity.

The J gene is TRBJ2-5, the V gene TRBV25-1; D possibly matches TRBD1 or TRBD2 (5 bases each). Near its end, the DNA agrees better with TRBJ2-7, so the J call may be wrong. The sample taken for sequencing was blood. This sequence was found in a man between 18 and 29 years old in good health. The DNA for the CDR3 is TGTGCCAGCAGTGACCAGGGACGGGGCTACGAGCAGTACTTC. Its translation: CASSDQGRGYEQYF.